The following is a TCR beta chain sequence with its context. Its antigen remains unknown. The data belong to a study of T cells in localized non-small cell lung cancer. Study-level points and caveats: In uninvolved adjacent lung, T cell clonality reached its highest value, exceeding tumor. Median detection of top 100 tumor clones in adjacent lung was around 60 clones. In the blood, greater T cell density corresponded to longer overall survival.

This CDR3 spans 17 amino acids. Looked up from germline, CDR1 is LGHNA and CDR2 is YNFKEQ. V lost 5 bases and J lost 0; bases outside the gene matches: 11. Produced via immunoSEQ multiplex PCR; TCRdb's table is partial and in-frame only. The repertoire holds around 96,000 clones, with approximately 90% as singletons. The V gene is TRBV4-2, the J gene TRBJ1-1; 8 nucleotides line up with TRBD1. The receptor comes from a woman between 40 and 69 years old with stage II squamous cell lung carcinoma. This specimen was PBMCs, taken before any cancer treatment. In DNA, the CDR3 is TGTGCCAGCAGCTTGCCCCCCACCAGGGGGCTGAACACTGAAGCTTTCTTT. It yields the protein CASSLPPTRGLNTEAFF.